This T cell receptor beta chain was retrieved from a study of memory CD4+ T cells and cytomegalovirus serostatus. On the study more broadly: Donors were healthy Belgian adults, 8 to 10 CMV seropositive and about two dozen seronegative.

TCRdb's table, derived via immunoSEQ multiplex PCR, lists solely in-frame clones and lacks some. The sample consists of tens of thousands of clones, roughly 80% of them appearing once. General study points: Suggested: most of the CMV-linked TCR signature lies in CD4+ memory cells.

The sort gate was single viable CD3+CD4+CD8-CD45RO+ cells for memory CD4+ T cells. After thawing, CD4+ T cells were positively selected. This CDR3 region has 13 residues. Trimming removed 3 bases at V and 4 bases at J, with 9 bases between. Germline CDR1 and CDR2: KGHSH and LQKENI. A remark on this clone: Antigen: not known.

This TCR came from an adult in good health and CMV-seronegative. V is TRBV18 and J is TRBJ1-2; no definite D call. Source material: memory CD4+ T cells from blood. CDR3 region: CASSPSFGYGYTF. CDR3 DNA: TGTGCCAGCTCACCTTCCTTTGGCTATGGCTACACCTTC.